These T cell receptor beta chains were read from a single sample in a study of beta chain features in type 1 diabetes. TCRdb keeps only in-frame clones here, not all; method: immunoSEQ multiplex PCR. The data hold about 150,000 clones, with around 10% observed a single time. The sequenced material came from central memory CD4+ T cells from blood. These receptors came from a man in his late teens or twenties in good health. CDR3s include the opening cysteine and the closing phenylalanine or tryptophan. The D gene is left open where the match is weak. The size field is filled for only some rows; it gives once, few, many or a size class.

J gene: TRBJ2-7; V gene: TRBV28; clone size: .; D gene: .; CDR3 protein: CASSFQTGAPYEQYF; CDR3 DNA: TGTGCCAGCAGTTTTCAGACCGGGGCTCCCTACGAGCAGTACTTC
J gene: TRBJ1-3; V gene: TRBV14; clone size: .; D gene: .; CDR3 protein: CASSRWTEGNTIYF; CDR3 DNA: TGTGCCAGCAGCCGATGGACCGAGGGAAACACCATATATTTT
J gene: TRBJ1-2; V gene: TRBV2; clone size: few; D gene: .; CDR3 protein: CASSEIRGEGGYTF; CDR3 DNA: TGTGCCAGCAGTGAAATACGGGGTGAGGGCGGCTACACCTTC
J gene: TRBJ2-3; V gene: TRBV11-3; clone size: .; D gene: TRBD1; CDR3 protein: CASSLDRGWGTDTQYF; CDR3 DNA: TGTGCCAGCAGCTTGGACAGGGGTTGGGGCACAGATACGCAGTATTTT
J gene: TRBJ1-1; V gene: TRBV23-1; clone size: few; D gene: .; CDR3 protein: CASSPPGRKGVNGEAFF; CDR3 DNA: TGCGCCAGCAGTCCACCAGGGAGGAAAGGGGTGAACGGTGAAGCTTTCTTT
J gene: TRBJ2-1; V gene: TRBV10-3; clone size: .; D gene: TRBD1; CDR3 protein: CAISVNGQGWQFF; CDR3 DNA: TGTGCCATCAGTGTGAACGGACAGGGATGGCAGTTCTTC
J gene: TRBJ1-5; V gene: TRBV6-5; clone size: few; D gene: .; CDR3 protein: CASSYSRGTGQPQHF; CDR3 DNA: TGTGCCAGCAGTTACTCACGGGGGACGGGACAGCCCCAGCATTTT
J gene: TRBJ1-1; V gene: TRBV7-2; clone size: .; D gene: TRBD1; CDR3 protein: CASSSGQINTEAFF; CDR3 DNA: TGTGCCAGCAGCTCGGGACAGATTAACACTGAAGCTTTCTTT
J gene: TRBJ1-2; V gene: TRBV20-1; clone size: .; D gene: .; CDR3 protein: CSASDYGYTF; CDR3 DNA: TGCAGTGCGTCGGACTATGGCTACACCTTC
J gene: TRBJ2-1; V gene: TRBV5-1; clone size: few; D gene: TRBD2; CDR3 protein: CASSPGIAGEDEQFF; CDR3 DNA: TGCGCCAGCAGCCCCGGGATAGCGGGAGAAGATGAGCAGTTCTTC
J gene: TRBJ2-1; V gene: TRBV7-2; clone size: many; D gene: .; CDR3 protein: CASSLDRDTRYNEQFF; CDR3 DNA: TGTGCCAGCAGTCTTGACCGGGACACTCGCTACAATGAGCAGTTCTTC
J gene: TRBJ2-7; V gene: TRBV11-2; clone size: .; D gene: TRBD2; CDR3 protein: CASSLDQGGGSRGHEQYF; CDR3 DNA: TGTGCCAGCAGCTTAGATCAGGGCGGGGGGTCCCGCGGACACGAGCAGTACTTC